This record covers a single T cell receptor beta chain. Its cognate antigen is unknown. The authors ran a second PCR of about 7 to 11 cycles using a sample-barcoded 5' primer and a J-beta primer mix. TCRdb reprocessed the 5' RACE reads with MiXCR, giving one entry per CDR3 protein. Among 450,000 to 700,000 distinct CDR3 sequences listed, approximately 25% were seen once. CDR3 size: 14 residues. Germline V CDR1 and CDR2: SGHTA, FQGNSA. The V and J ends lost 0 bases and 6 bases respectively, with 9 bases between them. The sample is drawn from a study of blood T cells in healthy people across ages. Study results and caveats: As age increased, TCR beta diversity per million T cells fell in a roughly linear fashion.

This chain uses TRBV7-2 with TRBJ2-1; no definite D call. The specimen was blood. The receptor's source is a woman in her 70s in good health. CDR3 protein: CASSLARAFNEQFF. CDR3 in DNA: TGTGCCAGCAGCTTAGCACGGGCCTTCAATGAGCAGTTCTTC.